This T cell receptor (beta chain) was retrieved from a study of blood T cell repertoires in COVID-19. Overall study context: Samples of COVID-19 (acute and convalescent) were obtained from the United States, Italy and Spain.

Trimming removed 0 bases from V and 2 bases from J; junction bases left unmatched: 3. The CDR3 loop spans 15 amino acids. Germline V gives CDR1 KGHSH, CDR2 LQKENI. Original handling: It was from reference gene primer amplification that nucleated cell counts were estimated. Repertoires were generated with immunoSEQ multiplex PCR, while TCRdb's copy carries only in-frame clones and drops some. V, J and clone size derive from that table, while D and trimming were established from the DNA sequence. Of some 31,000 clones detected, 90% appear once; the ten largest clones hold around 1%. A few counts support this clone.

Source material: peripheral blood. The source is an older man with active or convalescent COVID-19. The chain is built from TRBV18 and TRBJ1-2, with 7 bases that match TRBD1. CDR3 protein: CASSPPMGQNYGYTF. As DNA, the CDR3 is TGTGCCAGCTCACCACCGATGGGACAGAACTATGGCTACACCTTC.